The 12 T cell receptor beta chains presented below share a single source sample, sequenced in a study of T cell changes during pregnancy in multiple sclerosis. Profiling relied on immunoSEQ multiplex PCR, and the TCRdb table lists in-frame clones only, not all of them. Counted here are about 53,000 clones, 90% occurring once; the ten biggest clones make up around 3.3%. The starting material was CD8+ T cells from peripheral blood mononuclear cells, obtained before pregnancy. The receptors were gathered from a female donor with multiple sclerosis, enrolled in a pregnancy study.

The chain uses TRBV9 and TRBJ2-1; D is unresolved. V was shortened by 5 bases and J by 6 bases, with 6 bases between the two germline ends. Looked up from germline, CDR1 is SGDLS and CDR2 is YYNGEE. The CDR3 is made up of 11 amino acids. CDR3 protein: CASSLLNEQFF. The CDR3 nucleotides are TGTGCCAGCAGTCTCCTCAATGAGCAGTTCTTC.

The CDR3 DNA follows: TGTGCCAGCAGTTACGGGGCAGACTCTGGAAACACCATATATTTT. This encodes CASSYGADSGNTIYF. The V gene is TRBV6-5, the J gene TRBJ1-3, with D tentatively TRBD1 (5 bases). The CDR3 is 15 residues long. Germline assignment: CDR1 MNHEY and CDR2 SVGAGI. The V end was cut by 2 bases, the J end by 0 bases, with 8 bases between.

The chain employs TRBV2 and TRBJ2-7; 8 bases agree with TRBD2. Germline V gene lookup returns CDR1 SNHLY and CDR2 FYNNEI. The CDR3 is made up of 12 amino acids. Losses at the gene ends were 7 bases for V and 3 bases for J; bases not matched to a gene: 2. The CDR3 loop reads CASMRGDYEQYF. DNA of the CDR3: TGTGCCAGCATGCGGGGGGACTACGAGCAGTACTTC. Full variable domain (missing parts from reference TRBV2 and TRBJ2-7): EPEVTQTPSHQVTQMGQEVILRCVPISNHLYFYWYRQILGQKVEFLVSFYNNEISEKSEIFDDQFSVERPDGSNFTLKIRSTKLEDSAMYFCASMRGDYEQYFGPGTRLTVT.

The rearrangement joins TRBV19 to TRBJ1-2; D uncertain. Germline V CDR1 and CDR2: LNHDA, SQIVND (reference sequence). The CDR3 is 14 amino acids. With 5 bases removed from V and 0 bases from J, the gap between germline ends came to 10 bases. The CDR3 is CASSPGVSNYGYTF. CDR3 DNA sequence: TGTGCCAGTAGTCCCGGGGTCTCTAACTATGGCTACACCTTC.

Remarks on this clone: At one of its ends the junction is not consistent with the germline gene, which may arise from a read error. This sequence joins TRBV7-7 and TRBJ2-5, with 8 bases matching TRBD2. CDR1 SSHAT and CDR2 FNYEAQ come from the germline V gene (reference sequence). The CDR3 has 16 residues. CDR3 bases: TGTGCTAGCAGCCTTAGCCCACTAGCGGTTCAAGAGACCCAGTACTTC. It yields the protein CASSLSPLAVQETQYF.

The rearrangement joins TRBV18 to TRBJ2-5, with TRBD1 as a possible D gene (6 bases). The CDR3 length is 14 residues. Germline V gene data show CDR1 as KGHSH and CDR2 as LQKENI. The germline V and J ends were trimmed by 4 bases and 0 bases, with 9 bases remaining between them. The CDR3: CASSHRDNQETQYF. The CDR3 nucleotides are TGTGCCAGCTCACACAGGGATAACCAAGAGACCCAGTACTTC.

This clone was counted once. The chain has TRBV19 and TRBJ1-5, with TRBD1 matching 11 bases. From germline, CDR1 is LNHDA and CDR2 SQIVND (reference sequence). Trimming at V came to 7 bases and at J to 6 bases, leaving 5 bases not matched to a gene. This CDR3 is built from 14 residues. CDR3 in amino acids: CASIPGTGGQPQHF. In DNA, the CDR3 is TGTGCCAGTATCCCCGGGACAGGGGGTCAGCCCCAGCATTTT.

The rearrangement uses TRBV5-6 and TRBJ2-1; a possible D gene is TRBD1 (6 bases). V was pared by 7 bases and J by 4 bases, with 15 bases between. Germline assignment: CDR1 SGHDT and CDR2 YYEEEE. The CDR3 consists of 14 residues. CDR3 coding DNA: TGTGCCAGCGAGTTAAGAGACAGGTACAATGAGCAGTTCTTC. Amino acid sequence: CASELRDRYNEQFF.

This chain links TRBV13 with TRBJ1-5; D ambiguous. This CDR3 is built from 12 residues. The germline gives CDR1 PRHDT, CDR2 FYEKMQ (reference sequence). The V end was cut by 6 bases, the J end by 6 bases, with 9 bases between. CDR3 bases: TGTGCCAGCAGTGAGGTGGGTCAGCCCCAGCATTTT. It codes for CASSEVGQPQHF.

This clone has a handful of counts. The chain carries TRBV13 and TRBJ1-1; 8 bases match TRBD1. Germline CDR1 is PRHDT and CDR2 is FYEKMQ (reference sequence). The junction had 4 bases not matched to a gene; V was cut back by 5 bases and J by 2 bases. The CDR3 has 14 amino acids. The DNA of the CDR3 is TGTGCCAGCAGCCGTCAGGGGGCCAACACTGAAGCTTTCTTT. Protein: CASSRQGANTEAFF. The variable domain in full, completed from reference TRBV13 and TRBJ1-1, reads AAGVIQSPRHLIKEKRETATLKCYPIPRHDTVYWYQQGPGQDPQFLISFYEKMQSDKGSIPDRFSAQQFSDYHSELNMSSLELGDSALYFCASSRQGANTEAFFGQGTRLTVV.

V is TRBV19 and J is TRBJ1-1; 8 bases map to TRBD1. V shed 8 bases, J shed 4 bases, and the junction held 3 bases outside the gene matches. From germline, CDR1 is LNHDA and CDR2 SQIVND (reference sequence). The CDR3 extends over 12 amino acids. Here the CDR3 reads CASATGGTEAFF. The CDR3 DNA is TGTGCCAGTGCCACAGGGGGCACTGAAGCTTTCTTT.

The chain links TRBV9 to TRBJ1-2; TRBD1 aligns across 9 bases. The ends lost 4 bases at V and 2 bases at J; junction bases unmatched: 6. The CDR3 consists of 15 residues. CDR1 is SGDLS and CDR2 is YYNGEE in the germline V gene. CDR3 nucleotides: TGTGCCAGCAGCCCCACCGGGACAGGGAACTATGGCTACACCTTC. It is translated as CASSPTGTGNYGYTF.